What follows describes a single TCR beta chain. The study recruited people aged about 18 to 89 years across some 23 US areas. Membership in each cohort depended on participant-reported clinical history. The data were taken from a study of blood T cell repertoires in COVID-19. Study-wide background: Sample material is recorded as cDNA or gDNA derived from T cells, B-cell-depleted T cells, or PBMCs.

Per the original data handling: Reference gene primer amplification gave nucleated cell count estimates. Only in-frame clones appear in the TCRdb table, and some are missing; sequencing was by immunoSEQ multiplex PCR. The DNA gave D and trimming, while V, J and clone size come from that table. The sample consists of about 240,000 clones, about 89% of them appearing once. V was clipped by 4 bases and J by 3 bases; unmatched bases: 1. The germline CDR1 and CDR2 sequences are MRHNA and SNTAGT. There are 14 residues in the CDR3. The chain recombines TRBV6-4 with TRBJ2-1; 9 bases are shared with TRBD2. Sample: PBMCs or T cells enriched from blood (not recorded which). This clonotype was sampled from a woman between 25 and 40 years old who had recovered from COVID-19. CDR3 coding DNA: TGTGCCAGCAGTGTACTAGCGGGCTACAATGAGCAGTTCTTC. It specifies CASSVLAGYNEQFF.